This T cell receptor beta chain derives from a study of breast tumors, draining lymph nodes, adjacent tissues. With regard to this clonotype: Its specificity is not known.

TCRdb passed the multiplex PCR reads through MiXCR, listing each CDR3 protein once. Among some 31,000 distinct CDR3 sequences listed, 63% were seen once. CDR1 is SGDLS, CDR2 YYNGEE, per germline. Trimming pared 0 bases from V and 5 bases from J, leaving 15 bases between. This CDR3 has 16 amino acids. Whole-study findings and limits: Data fit most tumor T cells coming from lymph node, expanding in tumor.

This chain links TRBV9 with TRBJ1-5; the D is unclear. The clonotype originates from a female donor with breast cancer. Some clones in this sample may be carry-over from other donors' samples. The specimen was breast tumor tissue. CDR3 loop: CASSVGPGGNDQPQHF. The CDR3 DNA is TGTGCCAGCAGCGTAGGCCCAGGTGGGAATGATCAGCCCCAGCATTTT.